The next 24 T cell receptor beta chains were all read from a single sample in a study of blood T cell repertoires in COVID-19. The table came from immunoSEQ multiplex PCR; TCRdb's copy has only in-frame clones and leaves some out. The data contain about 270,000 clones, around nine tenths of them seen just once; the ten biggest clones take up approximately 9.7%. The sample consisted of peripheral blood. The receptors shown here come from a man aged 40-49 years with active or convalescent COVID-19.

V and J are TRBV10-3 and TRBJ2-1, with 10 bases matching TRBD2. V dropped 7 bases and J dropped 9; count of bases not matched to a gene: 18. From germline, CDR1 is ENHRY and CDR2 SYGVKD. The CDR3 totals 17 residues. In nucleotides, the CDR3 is TGTGCCATCAAGCCAGCGGGAGGGCCTGCCGGTGCTCTTGAGCAGTTCTTC. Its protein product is CAIKPAGGPAGALEQFF.

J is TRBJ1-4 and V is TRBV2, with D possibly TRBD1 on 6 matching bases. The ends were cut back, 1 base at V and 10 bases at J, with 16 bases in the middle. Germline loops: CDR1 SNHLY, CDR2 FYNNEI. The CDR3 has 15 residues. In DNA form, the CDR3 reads TGTGCCAGCAGTGAAGGAGGAAGGGGGAAGCGAAAACTGTTTTTT. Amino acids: CASSEGGRGKRKLFF.

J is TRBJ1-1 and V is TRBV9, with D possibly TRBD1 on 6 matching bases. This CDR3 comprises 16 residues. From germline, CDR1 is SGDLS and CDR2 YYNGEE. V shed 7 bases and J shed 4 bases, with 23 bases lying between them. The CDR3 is CASSHGQGRSFTEAFF. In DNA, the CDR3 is TGTGCCAGCTCCCACGGGCAGGGGAGATCGTTCACTGAAGCTTTCTTT.

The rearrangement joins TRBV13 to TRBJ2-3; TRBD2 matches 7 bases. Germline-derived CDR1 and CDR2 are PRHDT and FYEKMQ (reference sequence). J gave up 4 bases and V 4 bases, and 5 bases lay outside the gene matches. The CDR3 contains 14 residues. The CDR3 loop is CASSSRLAADTQYF. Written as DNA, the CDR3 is TGTGCCAGCAGCTCTCGACTAGCCGCAGATACGCAGTATTTT.

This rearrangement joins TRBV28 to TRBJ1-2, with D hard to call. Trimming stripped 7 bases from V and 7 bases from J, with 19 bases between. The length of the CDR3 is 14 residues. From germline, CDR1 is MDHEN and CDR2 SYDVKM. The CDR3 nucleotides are TGTGCCAGCACCCCCTCCACGCGGACTGGTGGCTACACCTTC. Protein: CASTPSTRTGGYTF.

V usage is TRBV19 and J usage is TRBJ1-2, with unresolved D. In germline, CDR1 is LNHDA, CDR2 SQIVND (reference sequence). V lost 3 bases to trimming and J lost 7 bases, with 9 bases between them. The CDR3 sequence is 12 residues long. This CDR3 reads CASSIRSGGYTF. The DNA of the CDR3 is TGTGCCAGTAGTATTCGCTCGGGTGGCTACACCTTC.

The CDR3 is CASVRGRGYTEAFF. The CDR3 DNA sequence: TGTGCCAGCGTCAGGGGGCGAGGGTACACTGAAGCTTTCTTT. The gene calls are TRBV19 and TRBJ1-1; 8 bases fit TRBD1. CDR1 and CDR2 from the germline V gene are LNHDA and SQIVND (reference sequence). This CDR3 is 14 amino acids long. J lost 3 bases, V lost 9 bases, and 9 bases had no gene match.

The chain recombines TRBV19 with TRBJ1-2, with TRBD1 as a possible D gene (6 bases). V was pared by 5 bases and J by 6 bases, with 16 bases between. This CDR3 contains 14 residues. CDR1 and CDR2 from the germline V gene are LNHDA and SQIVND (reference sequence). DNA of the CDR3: TGTGCCAGTAGTGCAGGACGGACAGCCAATGGCTACACCTTC. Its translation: CASSAGRTANGYTF.

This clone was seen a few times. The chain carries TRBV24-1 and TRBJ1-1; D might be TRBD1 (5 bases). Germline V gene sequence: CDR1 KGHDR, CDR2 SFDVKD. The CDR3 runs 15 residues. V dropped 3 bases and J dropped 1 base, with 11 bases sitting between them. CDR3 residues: CATSDQGLKNTEAFF. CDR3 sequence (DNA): TGTGCCACCAGTGATCAGGGACTCAAGAACACTGAAGCTTTCTTT.

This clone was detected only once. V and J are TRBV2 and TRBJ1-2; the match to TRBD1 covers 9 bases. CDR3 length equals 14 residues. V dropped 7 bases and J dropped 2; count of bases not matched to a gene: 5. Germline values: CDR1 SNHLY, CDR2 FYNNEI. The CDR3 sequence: CASTRTGANYGYTF. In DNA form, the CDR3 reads TGTGCCAGCACCAGGACAGGGGCCAACTATGGCTACACCTTC.

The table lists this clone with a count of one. CDR3 in DNA: TGTGCCAGCAGCTTATTGGTCCGCGGGGGTAGCACAGATACGCAGTATTTT. The encoded protein is CASSLLVRGGSTDTQYF. The gene calls are TRBV7-8 and TRBJ2-3; 7 nucleotides align to TRBD2. J gave up 0 bases and V 2 bases, and 8 bases lay outside the gene matches. Germline V gene data show CDR1 as SGHVS and CDR2 as FQNEAQ. The CDR3 has 17 residues.

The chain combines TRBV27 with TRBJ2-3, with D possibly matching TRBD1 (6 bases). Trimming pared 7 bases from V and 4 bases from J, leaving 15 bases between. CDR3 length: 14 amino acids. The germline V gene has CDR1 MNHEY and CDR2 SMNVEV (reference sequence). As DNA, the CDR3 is TGTGCCAGCACCTCCCCAGGGGTGTCAGATACGCAGTATTTT. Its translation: CASTSPGVSDTQYF.

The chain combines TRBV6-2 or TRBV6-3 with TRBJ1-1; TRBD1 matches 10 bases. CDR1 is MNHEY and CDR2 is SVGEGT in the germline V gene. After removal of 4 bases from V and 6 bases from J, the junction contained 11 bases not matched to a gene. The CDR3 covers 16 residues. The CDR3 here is CASSSRLGQGEAEAFF. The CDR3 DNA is TGTGCCAGCAGTTCCCGCCTCGGACAGGGGGAAGCTGAAGCTTTCTTT.

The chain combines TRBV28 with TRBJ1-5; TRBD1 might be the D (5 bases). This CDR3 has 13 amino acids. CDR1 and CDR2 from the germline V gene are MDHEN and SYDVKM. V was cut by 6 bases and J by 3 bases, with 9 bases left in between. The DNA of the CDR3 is TGTGCCAGCAGGGTGACAGCCAATCAGCCCCAGCATTTT. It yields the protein CASRVTANQPQHF.

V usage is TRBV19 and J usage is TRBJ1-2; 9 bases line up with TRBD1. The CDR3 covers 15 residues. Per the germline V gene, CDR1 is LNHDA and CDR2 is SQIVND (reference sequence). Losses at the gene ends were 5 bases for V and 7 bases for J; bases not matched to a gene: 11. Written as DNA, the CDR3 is TGTGCCAGTAGTTCCCCGGGACAGGGAGGTCGTGGCTACACCTTC. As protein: CASSSPGQGGRGYTF.

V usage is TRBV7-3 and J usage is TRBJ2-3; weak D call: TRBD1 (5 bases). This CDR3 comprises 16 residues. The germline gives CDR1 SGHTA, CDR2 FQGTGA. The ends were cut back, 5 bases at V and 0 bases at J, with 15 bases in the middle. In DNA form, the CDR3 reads TGTGCCAGCAGCCCCTCCGGCAGGGCTAGCACAGATACGCAGTATTTT. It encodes CASSPSGRASTDTQYF.

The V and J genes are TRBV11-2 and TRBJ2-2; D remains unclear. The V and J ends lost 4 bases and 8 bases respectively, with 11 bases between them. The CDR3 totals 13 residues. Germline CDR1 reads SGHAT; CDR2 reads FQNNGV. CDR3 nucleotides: TGTGCCAGCAGCTCTCTCGACATTGGGGAGCTGTTTTTT. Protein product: CASSSLDIGELFF.

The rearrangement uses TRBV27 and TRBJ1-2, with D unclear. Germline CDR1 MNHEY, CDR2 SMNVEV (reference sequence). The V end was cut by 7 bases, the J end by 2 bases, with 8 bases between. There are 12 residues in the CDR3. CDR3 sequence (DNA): TGTGCCAGCATGGGCGTAAACTATGGCTACACCTTC. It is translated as CASMGVNYGYTF.

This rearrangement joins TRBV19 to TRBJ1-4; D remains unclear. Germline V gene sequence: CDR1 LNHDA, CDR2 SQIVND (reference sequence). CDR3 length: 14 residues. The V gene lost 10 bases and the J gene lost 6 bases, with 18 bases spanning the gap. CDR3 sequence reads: CANLRPEWYEKLFF. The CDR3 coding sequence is TGTGCCAACCTGAGGCCCGAGTGGTATGAAAAACTGTTTTTT. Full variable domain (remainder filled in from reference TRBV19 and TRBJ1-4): DGGITQSPKYLFRKEGQNVTLSCEQNLNHDAMYWYRQDPGQGLRLIYYSQIVNDFQKGDIAEGYSVSREKKESFPLTVTSAQKNPTAFYLCANLRPEWYEKLFFGSGTQLSVL.

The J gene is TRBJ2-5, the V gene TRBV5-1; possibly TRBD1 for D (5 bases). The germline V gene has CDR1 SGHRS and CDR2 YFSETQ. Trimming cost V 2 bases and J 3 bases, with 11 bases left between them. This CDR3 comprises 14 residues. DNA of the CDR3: TGCGCCAGCAGCTTCACAGGTTCCGAAGAGACCCAGTACTTC. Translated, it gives CASSFTGSEETQYF.

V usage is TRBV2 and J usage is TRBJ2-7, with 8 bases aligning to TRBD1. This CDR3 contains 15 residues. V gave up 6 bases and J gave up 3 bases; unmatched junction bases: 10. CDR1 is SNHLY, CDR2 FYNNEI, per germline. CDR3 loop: CASREGTGDFYEQYF. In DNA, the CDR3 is TGTGCCAGCAGGGAGGGGACAGGTGATTTCTACGAGCAGTACTTC.

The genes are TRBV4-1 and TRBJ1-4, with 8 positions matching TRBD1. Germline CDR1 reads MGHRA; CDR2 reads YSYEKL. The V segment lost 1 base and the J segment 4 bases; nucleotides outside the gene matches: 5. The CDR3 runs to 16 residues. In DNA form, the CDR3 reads TGCGCCAGCAGCCAAGTTCAGGGGGCGGGTAATGAAAAACTGTTTTTT. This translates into CASSQVQGAGNEKLFF.

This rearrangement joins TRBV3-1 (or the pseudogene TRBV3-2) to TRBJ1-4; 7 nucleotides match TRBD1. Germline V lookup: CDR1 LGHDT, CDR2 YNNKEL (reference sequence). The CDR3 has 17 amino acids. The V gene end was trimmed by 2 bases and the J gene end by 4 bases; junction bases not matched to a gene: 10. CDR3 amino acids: CASSQPRGGLVNEKLFF. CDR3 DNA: TGTGCCAGCAGCCAACCTCGAGGGGGCTTGGTTAATGAAAAACTGTTTTTT.

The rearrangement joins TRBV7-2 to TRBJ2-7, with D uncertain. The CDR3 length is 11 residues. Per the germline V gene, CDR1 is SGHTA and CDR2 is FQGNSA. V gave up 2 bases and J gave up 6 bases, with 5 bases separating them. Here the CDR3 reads CASSLLSEQYF. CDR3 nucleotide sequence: TGTGCCAGCAGCTTACTCTCCGAGCAGTACTTC.